Here is one T cell receptor beta chain with its context. The data are from a study of cytomegalovirus exposure and HLA in healthy donors. Though probably carrying unrecorded immune exposures, donors were nominally healthy at sampling. Amplification used 60 Vbeta primers and 13 Jbeta primers. The data were produced by immunoSEQ multiplex PCR, yet TCRdb's version contains in-frame clones alone and is incomplete. Of about 160,000 clones in the sample, about 88% were seen once. Trimming cost V 0 bases and J 6 bases, with 18 bases left between them. The CDR3 is 16 residues long. Germline CDR1 SGHNT, CDR2 YYREEE (reference sequence).

The receptor comes from a man in his late teens or twenties in good health and CMV-seropositive. V gene TRBV5-4 combines with J gene TRBJ2-5; tentatively, D is TRBD2 (5 bases). The sequenced material came from PBMCs. The CDR3 DNA follows: TGTGCCAGCAGCTTGGACGGCGCGGGCTTTCAAAAGACCCAGTACTTC. Protein sequence: CASSLDGAGFQKTQYF. Based on the CDR3 plus reference TRBV5-4 and TRBJ2-5, the full variable domain is ETGVTQSPTHLIKTRGQQVTLRCSSQSGHNTVSWYQQALGQGPQFIFQYYREEENGRGNFPPRFSGLQFPNYSSELNVNALELDDSALYLCASSLDGAGFQKTQYFGPGTRLLVL.